This T cell receptor beta chain was identified in a study of blood T cell repertoires in COVID-19. Study-wide context: Samples came from the United States, Italy and Spain, spanning acute and convalescent COVID-19. The cDNA or gDNA used as material had been derived from T cells, B-cell-depleted T cells, or PBMCs.

The CDR3 extends over 14 amino acids. In germline, CDR1 is MNHEY, CDR2 SVGAGI. The V end was cut by 6 bases, the J end by 14 bases, with 20 bases between. As originally analysed: The assay estimated nucleated cells by amplifying reference gene primers. Method: immunoSEQ multiplex PCR; TCRdb's copy keeps in-frame clones and lacks some. The D gene and trimming were derived from the DNA, and the V and J assignments and clone size from that table. Of some 59,000 clones listed, about 77% are singletons. The clonotype originates from an elderly man with active or convalescent COVID-19. Sequencing was performed on peripheral blood. This chain uses TRBV6-5 with TRBJ1-6, with D maybe TRBD1 (5 bases). The CDR3 bases are TGTGCCAGCAGGGACCGGGGGTCCCTTTTTACCCTCCACTTT. It codes for CASRDRGSLFTLHF.